Below, 5 T cell receptor beta chains from the same sample are listed, as sequenced in a study of response to subunit inactivated influenza vaccine (dated by TCRdb to between 2018 and 2020). Library construction relied on RT-PCR. TCRdb records Illumina HiSeq 2500 as the sequencer. TCRdb passed the public sequencing reads through fastp at Q25 and MiXCR, retaining productive beta sequences. Merged by CDR3 protein, the rows form single entries marked with the most common genes and DNA. This sample holds a few hundred thousand distinct CDR3 sequences; over 20% were observed only once. The ten top clones hold around a tenth of the sample. Sample: PBMCs from blood, taken about 20 months after vaccination. The source is a man in his fifties or sixties who received an inactivated influenza vaccine. Donor details come from another sample of the same person, matched by shared clones.

This clonotype was detected a few times. The chain couples TRBV10-3 to TRBJ1-1, with 7 bases aligning to TRBD1. Trimming at V came to 3 bases and at J to 1 base, leaving 2 bases not matched to a gene. The germline V gene has CDR1 ENHRY and CDR2 SYGVKD. CDR3 length: 14 residues. The DNA for the CDR3 is TGTGCCATCAGTGAAGACAGGGCGAACACTGAAGCTTTCTTT. Translated: CAISEDRANTEAFF.

This clonotype has only a few counts. The chain employs TRBV4-3 and TRBJ1-4, with D perhaps matching TRBD1 (6 bases). Trimming stripped 4 bases from V and 8 bases from J, with 14 bases between. The CDR3 runs to 14 residues. CDR1 is LGHNA, CDR2 YSLEER, per germline. The DNA of the CDR3 is TGCGCCAGCAGCCTGCGCCCAGGGACAGAAAAACTGTTTTTT. This gives the protein CASSLRPGTEKLFF.

This clonotype was counted a few times. V usage is TRBV4-1 and J usage is TRBJ2-7, with TRBD1 matching 12 bases. Germline assignment: CDR1 MGHRA and CDR2 YSYEKL. CDR3 length: 14 residues. The J segment lost 6 bases and the V segment lost 9 bases, leaving 9 bases of the junction unmatched. The chain's CDR3 is CASSTGTGGAEQYF. Here the CDR3 DNA reads TGCGCCAGTAGTACCGGGACAGGGGGCGCCGAGCAGTACTTC.

This clonotype occurred a few times. The V gene is TRBV7-9, the J gene TRBJ1-2, with 9 bases aligning to TRBD1. CDR1 SEHNR and CDR2 FQNEAQ come from the germline V gene (reference sequence). Germline trimming cut 0 bases from V and 6 bases from J; bases unmatched to any gene: 5. This CDR3 has 15 residues. This CDR3 is CASSLAGRDRDGYTF. DNA of the CDR3: TGTGCCAGCAGCTTAGCGGGCCGGGACAGGGATGGCTACACCTTC.

The chain is built from TRBV7-8 and TRBJ2-1, with 8 bases fitting TRBD1. The CDR3 length is 16 residues. Germline-derived CDR1 and CDR2 are SGHVS and FQNEAQ. V was pared by 2 bases and J by 3 bases, with 6 bases of the junction left unmatched. CDR3 nucleotides: TGTGCCAGCAGCTTATTTAACAGGGGGGACTACAATGAGCAGTTCTTC. This translates into CASSLFNRGDYNEQFF.